This TCR beta chain came from a study of cytomegalovirus exposure and HLA in healthy donors. Whole-study results and caveats: A missense variant in DCLRE1C was later tied to TCR beta V- and J-gene trimming. Sequence variants that were highly shared formed a cluster that was likely a sequencing artifact.

PCR involved 60 Vbeta and 13 Jbeta primers. TCRdb keeps only in-frame clones here, not all; method: immunoSEQ multiplex PCR. The table includes approximately 150,000 clones, 75% to 90% detected once. Concerning this clone itself: Its target is unknown.

Germline values: CDR1 MNHEY, CDR2 SVGAGI. J was trimmed by 10 bases and V by 4 bases; bases with no gene match: 8. The CDR3 runs to 15 residues. The receptor was derived from a man in his fifties in good health and CMV-seropositive. Source material: PBMCs. The rearrangement joins TRBV6-5 to TRBJ1-6; 9 positions match TRBD1. The CDR3 loop reads CASSSPQGAASPLHF. The CDR3 DNA reads as TGTGCCAGCAGTTCCCCACAGGGGGCTGCCTCACCCCTCCACTTT.